A single sample is the source of the 10 T cell receptor beta chains below, sequenced in a study of technical replicates of blood from a handful of donors. The protocol was immunoSEQ multiplex PCR, while the TCRdb copy is restricted to in-frame clones and leaves out a portion. The table records just over 75,000 clones, 90% to 95% of them present only once. The material sequenced was T cells isolated from PBMCs. The receptors stem from a human donor in good health.

The rearrangement links TRBV19 to TRBJ2-1, with 7 bases fitting TRBD2. The CDR3 is 15 residues long. J was trimmed by 8 bases and V by 7 bases; bases with no gene match: 14. From germline, CDR1 is LNHDA and CDR2 SQIVND (reference sequence). The CDR3 region is CASTVWGGRADEQFF. Written as DNA, the CDR3 is TGTGCCAGTACCGTATGGGGAGGGAGGGCCGATGAGCAGTTCTTC.

The genes are TRBV6-5 and TRBJ2-5; the match to TRBD1 covers 8 bases. The CDR3 contains 12 residues. Germline values: CDR1 MNHEY, CDR2 SVGAGI. The V segment lost 6 bases and the J segment 10 bases; nucleotides outside the gene matches: 7. Here the CDR3 DNA reads TGTGCCAGCAGAGCGACAGGGGCCGACCAGTACTTC. Its translation is CASRATGADQYF.

The J gene is TRBJ2-7, the V gene TRBV30; D is uncertain. Germline CDR1 GTSNPN, CDR2 SVGIG (reference sequence). V was cut by 0 bases and J by 4 bases, with 10 bases left in between. The CDR3 is 13 residues long. DNA for the CDR3: TGTGCCTGGAGTGTACACCACCCATACGAGCAGTACTTC. As protein: CAWSVHHPYEQYF. Full variable domain (missing parts from reference TRBV30 and TRBJ2-7): SQTIHQWPATLVQPVGSPLSLECTVEGTSNPNLYWYRQAAGRGLQLLFYSVGIGQISSEVPQNLSASRPQDRQFILSSKKLLLSDSGFYLCAWSVHHPYEQYFGPGTRLTVT.

This chain links TRBV28 with TRBJ2-2, with TRBD2 identical over 7 bases. The length of the CDR3 is 17 residues. CDR1 and CDR2 (germline): MDHEN, SYDVKM. V dropped 4 bases and J dropped 1; count of bases not matched to a gene: 9. CDR3 amino acids: CASSSLWERGNTGELFF. CDR3 bases: TGTGCCAGCAGTTCCCTGTGGGAGCGGGGGAACACCGGGGAGCTGTTTTTT.

V usage is TRBV7-9 and J usage is TRBJ1-1, with D hard to call. The V gene lost 0 bases and the J gene lost 0 bases, with 5 bases spanning the gap. The CDR3 is 14 residues long. The germline CDR1 and CDR2 sequences are SEHNR and FQNEAQ (reference sequence). CDR3 DNA sequence: TGTGCCAGCAGCTTAGCCTCCTTGAACACTGAAGCTTTCTTT. It specifies CASSLASLNTEAFF.

The chain combines TRBV9 with TRBJ1-2, with 8 bases lining up with TRBD1. Trimming took 0 bases from V and 6 from J; bases not matched to a gene: 7. The V gene's germline CDR1 is SGDLS and CDR2 YYNGEE. The CDR3 is made up of 15 amino acids. The chain's CDR3 is CASSVEGQELNGYTF. The DNA of the CDR3 is TGTGCCAGCAGCGTAGAGGGACAGGAACTTAATGGCTACACCTTC.

The chain carries TRBV30 and TRBJ2-2, with TRBD1 identical over 12 bases. The CDR3 totals 16 residues. Germline lookup yields CDR1 GTSNPN and CDR2 SVGIG (reference sequence). V shed 5 bases and J 0 bases; nucleotides not matched to a gene: 4. This chain's CDR3 is CAWGTGGPTNTGELFF. CDR3 coding DNA: TGTGCCTGGGGGACAGGGGGCCCCACGAACACCGGGGAGCTGTTTTTT.

This sequence joins TRBV6-5 and TRBJ1-4; the D gene is possibly TRBD1 (5 bases). The V gene lost 2 bases and the J gene lost 7 bases, with 11 bases spanning the gap. Germline CDR1 and CDR2: MNHEY and SVGAGI. CDR3 size: 14 residues. The CDR3 spells CASSYGQGGEKLFF. The CDR3 nucleotides are TGTGCCAGCAGTTACGGGCAGGGTGGTGAAAAACTGTTTTTT.

The chain carries TRBV7-2 and TRBJ2-7; possible D gene TRBD1, 6 bases. The germline gives CDR1 SGHTA, CDR2 FQGNSA. The CDR3 runs to 14 residues. V lost 7 bases and J lost 5, with 18 bases in between. The CDR3 sequence is CASTQQGGSHEQYF. CDR3 DNA sequence: TGTGCCAGCACTCAACAGGGTGGGTCTCACGAGCAGTACTTC.

CDR3 nucleotide sequence: TGTGCCAGCAGCGCGACAGGTCGAAACACTGAAGCTTTCTTT. This translates into CASSATGRNTEAFF. The chain joins TRBV7-9 to TRBJ1-1; weak D call: TRBD1 (6 bases). This CDR3 comprises 14 residues. V shed 5 bases and J shed 2 bases, with 12 bases lying between them. Germline lookup yields CDR1 SEHNR and CDR2 FQNEAQ (reference sequence).